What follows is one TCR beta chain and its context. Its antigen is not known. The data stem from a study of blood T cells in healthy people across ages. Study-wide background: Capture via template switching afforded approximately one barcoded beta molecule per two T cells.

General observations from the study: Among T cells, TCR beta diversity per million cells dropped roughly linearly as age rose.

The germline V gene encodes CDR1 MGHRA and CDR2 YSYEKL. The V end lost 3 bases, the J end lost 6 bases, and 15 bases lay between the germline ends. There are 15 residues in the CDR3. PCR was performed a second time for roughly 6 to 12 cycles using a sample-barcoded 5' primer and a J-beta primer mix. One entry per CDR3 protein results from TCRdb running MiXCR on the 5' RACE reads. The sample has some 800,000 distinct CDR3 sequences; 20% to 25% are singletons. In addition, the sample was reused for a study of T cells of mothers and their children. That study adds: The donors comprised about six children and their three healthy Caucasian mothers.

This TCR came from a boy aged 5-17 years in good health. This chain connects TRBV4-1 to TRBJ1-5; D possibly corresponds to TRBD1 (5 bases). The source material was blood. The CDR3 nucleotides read TGCGCCAGCAGCCAGGCTACAGGTGTAGGTCAGCCCCAGCATTTT. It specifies CASSQATGVGQPQHF.